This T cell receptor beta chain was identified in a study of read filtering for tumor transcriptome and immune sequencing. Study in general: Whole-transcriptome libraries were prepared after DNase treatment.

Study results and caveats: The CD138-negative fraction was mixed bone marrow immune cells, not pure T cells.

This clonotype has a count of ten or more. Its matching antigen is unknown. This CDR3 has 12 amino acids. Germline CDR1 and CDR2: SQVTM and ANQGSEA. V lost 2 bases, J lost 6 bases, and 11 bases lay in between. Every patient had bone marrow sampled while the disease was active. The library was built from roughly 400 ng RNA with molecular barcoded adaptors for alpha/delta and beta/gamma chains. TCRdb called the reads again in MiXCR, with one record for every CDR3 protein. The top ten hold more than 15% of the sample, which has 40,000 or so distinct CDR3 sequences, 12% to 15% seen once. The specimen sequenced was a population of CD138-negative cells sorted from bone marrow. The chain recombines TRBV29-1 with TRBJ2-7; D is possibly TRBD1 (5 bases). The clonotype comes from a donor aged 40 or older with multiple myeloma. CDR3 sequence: CSVENVQGEQYF. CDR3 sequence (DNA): TGCAGCGTTGAAAATGTCCAGGGCGAGCAGTACTTC.